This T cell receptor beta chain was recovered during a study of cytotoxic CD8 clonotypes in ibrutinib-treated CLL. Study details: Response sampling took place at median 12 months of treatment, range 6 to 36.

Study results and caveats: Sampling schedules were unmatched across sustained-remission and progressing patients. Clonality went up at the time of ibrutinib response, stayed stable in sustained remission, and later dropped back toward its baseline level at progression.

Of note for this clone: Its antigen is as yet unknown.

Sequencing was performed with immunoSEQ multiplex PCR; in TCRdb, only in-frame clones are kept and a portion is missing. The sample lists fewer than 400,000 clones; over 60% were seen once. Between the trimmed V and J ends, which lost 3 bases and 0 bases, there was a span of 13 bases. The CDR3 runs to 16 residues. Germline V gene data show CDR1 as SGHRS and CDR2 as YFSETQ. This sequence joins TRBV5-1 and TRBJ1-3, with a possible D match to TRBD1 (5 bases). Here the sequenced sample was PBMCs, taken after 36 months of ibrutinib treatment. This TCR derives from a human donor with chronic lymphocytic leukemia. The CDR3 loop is CASSSIQGISGNTIYF. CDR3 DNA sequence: TGCGCCAGCAGCTCCATCCAGGGTATCTCTGGAAACACCATATATTTT.